This TCR beta chain originates from a study of cytomegalovirus exposure and HLA in healthy donors. Study summary: The roughly 120 validation repertoires, a later analysis reported, used the same platform as the 700 or so repertoires from the first cohort.

The CDR3 runs to 16 residues. Germline lookup yields CDR1 SGHNT and CDR2 YENEEA. V lost 5 bases and J lost 6, with 20 bases in between. Study-wide points: Some TCR beta chains (roughly 150 of them) were listed as cytomegalovirus-associated.

As concerns this clone: Its matching antigen is unknown.

Produced via immunoSEQ multiplex PCR; TCRdb's table is partial and in-frame only. The sample carries 140,000 to 150,000 clones, approximately 93% recorded once. The sequencing input was PBMCs. The chain combines TRBV11-3 with TRBJ2-1; possible D gene TRBD1, 6 bases. This TCR came from a man in his late teens or twenties in good health and CMV-seronegative. The CDR3 nucleotides read TGTGCCAGCAGCCCTTGGGTTGGGGACACTTCCAATGAGCAGTTCTTC. It translates to CASSPWVGDTSNEQFF.